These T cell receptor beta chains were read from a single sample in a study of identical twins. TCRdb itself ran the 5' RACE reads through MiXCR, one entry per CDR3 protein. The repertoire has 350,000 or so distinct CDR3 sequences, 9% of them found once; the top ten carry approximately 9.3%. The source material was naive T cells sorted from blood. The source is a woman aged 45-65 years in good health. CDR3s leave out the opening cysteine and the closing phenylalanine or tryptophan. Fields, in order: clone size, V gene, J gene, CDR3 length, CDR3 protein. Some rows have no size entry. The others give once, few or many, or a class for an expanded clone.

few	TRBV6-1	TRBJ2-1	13	ASSESHARSNEQF
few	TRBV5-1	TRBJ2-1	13	ASSLVLKSPNEQF
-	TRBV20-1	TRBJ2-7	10	SARGGGEGQY
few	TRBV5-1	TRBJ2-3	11	ASSFAGPDTQY
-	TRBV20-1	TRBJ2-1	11	SAGGLDYNEQF
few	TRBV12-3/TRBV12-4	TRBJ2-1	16	ASSYLPPTSGSYNEQF
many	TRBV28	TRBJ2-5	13	ASTQSGIFQETQY
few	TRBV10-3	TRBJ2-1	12	AIGLAEGMRGQF
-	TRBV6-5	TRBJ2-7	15	ASSALNVAGRSYEQY
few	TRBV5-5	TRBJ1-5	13	ASSLAERARQPQH
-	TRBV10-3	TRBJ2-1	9	AQGGGNEQF
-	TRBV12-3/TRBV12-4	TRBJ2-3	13	ASSFSGRASDTQY
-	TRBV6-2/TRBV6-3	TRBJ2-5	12	ASSYLAGEETQY
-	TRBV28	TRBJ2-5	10	ASSLPVGQQY